This T cell receptor beta chain was observed in a study of OX40 agonist ivuxolimab in advanced cancers. Whole-study context: The dose-escalation cohort was about 86% male, with a mean age of about 56 years, ranging roughly 20 to 90.

There are 11 residues in the CDR3. Germline loops: CDR1 LGHNT, CDR2 FRNRAP. V was shortened by 3 bases and J by 4 bases, with 4 bases between the two germline ends. Sequenced by immunoSEQ multiplex PCR; TCRdb stores in-frame clones only, minus some. The sample consists of about 33,000 clones, more than 70% of them appearing once. For this clone: Its antigen is not identified.

Study-level findings and limits: Among the lowest peripheral clonal expansion occurred in 0.1-3.0 mg/kg partial responders. Both CD4+ and CD8+ T cell populations in blood had undergone clonal expansion by week 6 at 0.1 to 3.0 mg/kg. Expanded peripheral T cell antigen specificity was not determined.

The sequenced sample was CD4+ or CD8+ T cells sorted from blood, obtained in a trial of the OX40 agonist ivuxolimab. The TCR was taken from an adult with an advanced solid tumor such as melanoma, head and neck, liver or kidney cancer. V is TRBV12-5 and J is TRBJ2-7; D call uncertain. The CDR3 loop is CASGFRYEQYF. In nucleotides, the CDR3 is TGTGCTAGTGGTTTTCGGTACGAGCAGTACTTC.